These 5 T cell receptor beta chains came from one sample sequenced in a study of radiation and T cells in renal cell carcinoma. The repertoire was sequenced with immunoSEQ multiplex PCR; TCRdb's copy has only in-frame clones and lacks some. The sample records some 130,000 clones, roughly four fifths being singletons. Time point denoted: blood 2 weeks post-SBRT. Documented treatment: 15 Gy SBRT to primary tumor, nephrectomy 4 weeks later. Sequencing was performed on blood, taken from a patient whose treatment included radiotherapy and nephrectomy. The receptors stem from a woman in her sixties or seventies with renal cell carcinoma.

The chain has TRBV6-5 and TRBJ2-2; D gene unclear. Germline V lookup: CDR1 MNHEY, CDR2 SVGAGI. The CDR3 has 13 amino acids. Trimming cost V 4 bases and J 0 bases, with 3 bases left between them. CDR3 DNA: TGTGCCAGCAGTTTAACGAACACCGGGGAGCTGTTTTTT. Its protein is CASSLTNTGELFF.

This chain links TRBV27 with TRBJ2-2; TRBD1 agrees at 9 bases. Trimming removed 5 bases from V and 2 bases from J; junction bases left unmatched: 6. Germline V gene lookup returns CDR1 MNHEY and CDR2 SMNVEV (reference sequence). The CDR3 is 16 residues long. The CDR3 here is CASSPWDRVNTGELFF. As DNA, the CDR3 is TGTGCCAGCAGTCCATGGGACAGGGTAAACACCGGGGAGCTGTTTTTT.

V gene TRBV5-4 combines with J gene TRBJ2-7; 9 bases are shared with TRBD1. The CDR3 has 15 amino acids. Trimming took 4 bases from V and 4 from J; bases not matched to a gene: 9. Germline CDR1 is SGHNT and CDR2 is YYREEE (reference sequence). Here the CDR3 reads CASSPGQGARYEQYF. In DNA form, the CDR3 reads TGTGCCAGCAGCCCGGGACAGGGAGCAAGGTACGAGCAGTACTTC. Variable domain in full (rest from reference TRBV5-4 and TRBJ2-7): ETGVTQSPTHLIKTRGQQVTLRCSSQSGHNTVSWYQQALGQGPQFIFQYYREEENGRGNFPPRFSGLQFPNYSSELNVNALELDDSALYLCASSPGQGARYEQYFGPGTRLTVT.

DNA of the CDR3: TGTGCCAGCAGCTCTAGGGGACAGGACGTCTATGGCTACACCTTC. Amino acids: CASSSRGQDVYGYTF. The chain employs TRBV5-6 and TRBJ1-2, with TRBD1 matching 8 bases. V lost 3 bases, J lost 4 bases, and 8 bases stayed unmatched. The V gene's germline CDR1 is SGHDT and CDR2 YYEEEE. The CDR3 contains 15 residues.

The rearrangement links TRBV28 to TRBJ2-7; D possibly corresponds to TRBD2 (6 bases). CDR1 is MDHEN, CDR2 SYDVKM, per germline. The V end was cut by 7 bases, the J end by 0 bases, with 19 bases between. The CDR3 is 16 amino acids. The CDR3 DNA reads TGTGCCAGCACCAAGTTCGGGGACTTAGTCTCCTACGAGCAGTACTTC. This codes for CASTKFGDLVSYEQYF.